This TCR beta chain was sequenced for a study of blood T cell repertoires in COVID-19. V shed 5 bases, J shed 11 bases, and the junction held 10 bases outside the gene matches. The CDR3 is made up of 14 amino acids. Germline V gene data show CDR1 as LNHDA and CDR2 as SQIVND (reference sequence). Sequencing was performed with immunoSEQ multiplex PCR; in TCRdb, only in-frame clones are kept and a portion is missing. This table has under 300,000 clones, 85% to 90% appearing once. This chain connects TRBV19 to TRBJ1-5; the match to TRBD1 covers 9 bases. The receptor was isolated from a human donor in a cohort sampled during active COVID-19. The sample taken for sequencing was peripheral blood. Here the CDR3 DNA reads TGTGCCAGTAGTCTGGACAGGGGTGATAGATCCCAGCATTTT. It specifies CASSLDRGDRSQHF.